These 32 T cell receptor beta chains came from one sample sequenced in a study of T cells in Graves' hyperthyroidism and ophthalmopathy. It was RNA transcripts that yielded the amplified TCR beta CDR3 regions. A first-round RT-PCR of the TCR CDR3 used the HTBI primer set. TCRdb reanalysed the multiplex PCR reads using MiXCR and keeps one entry per CDR3 protein. The profile shows approximately 300,000 distinct CDR3 sequences, roughly 17% of them singletons. The sequenced sample was blood. Receptors were obtained from a young man with Graves' hyperthyroidism.

This clonotype came up a few times. The V gene is TRBV30, the J gene TRBJ1-6, with 7 bases aligning to TRBD1. The germline V gene has CDR1 GTSNPN and CDR2 SVGIG (reference sequence). V was pared by 3 bases and J by 4 bases, with 6 bases of the junction left unmatched. The CDR3 spans 15 residues. The CDR3 loop is CAWRRGTAYNSPLHF. Here the CDR3 DNA reads TGTGCCTGGAGGCGAGGGACAGCTTATAATTCACCCCTCCACTTT.

This clonotype was observed a few times. This chain uses TRBV19 with TRBJ2-7; no clear D. The CDR3 is 15 residues long. Germline CDR1 LNHDA, CDR2 SQIVND (reference sequence). Trimming shortened V by 1 base and J by 6 bases, and 16 bases separated the two germline ends. CDR3 residues: CASSIGNGNSGEQYF. The CDR3 bases are TGTGCCAGTAGTATAGGGAATGGGAATTCGGGCGAGCAGTACTTC.

This clonotype occurred a few times. A read error may be the cause here, since a much bigger clone is one base away. The chain recombines TRBV11-2 with TRBJ2-1, with D uncertain. The CDR3 loop spans 15 amino acids. Germline CDR1 and CDR2: SGHAT and FQNNGV. As DNA, the CDR3 is TGTGCCAGCAGCGCGACCTCGAACTCCTACAATGCGCAGTTCTTC. This gives the protein CASSATSNSYNAQFF.

This clonotype was observed a few times. The chain combines TRBV14 with TRBJ1-1, with 10 bases matching TRBD1. Germline CDR1 and CDR2: SGHDN and FVKESK. The trim removed 5 bases at V and 10 bases at J, leaving 4 bases unmatched. The CDR3 loop spans 12 amino acids. The CDR3 loop is CASSYDRGRAFF. The CDR3 DNA reads TGTGCCAGCAGCTACGACAGGGGGCGAGCTTTCTTT. The full variable domain, in which reference TRBV14 and TRBJ1-1 provide the parts outside the CDR3, is EAGVTQFPSHSVIEKGQTVTLRCDPISGHDNLYWYRRVMGKEIKFLLHFVKESKQDESGMPNNRFLAERTGGTYSTLKVQPAELEDSGVYFCASSYDRGRAFFGQGTRLTVV.

This clonotype was detected ten times or more. The V and J genes are TRBV2 and TRBJ1-1, with 7 bases that match TRBD1. Germline loops: CDR1 SNHLY, CDR2 FYNNEI. The CDR3 contains 16 residues. Trimming at V came to 8 bases and at J to 3 bases, leaving 15 bases not matched to a gene. CDR3 sequence reads: CASSYPPGGEDTEAFF. As DNA, the CDR3 is TGTGCCAGCTCCTACCCCCCAGGGGGAGAGGACACTGAAGCTTTCTTT.

This clonotype was seen ten or more times. The chain has TRBV12-3 or TRBV12-4 and TRBJ2-7; D is unresolved. The V and J ends lost 1 base and 6 bases respectively, with 10 bases between them. This CDR3 contains 13 residues. CDR3: CASSLGRLGEQYF. For the CDR3, the DNA is TGTGCCAGCAGTTTAGGTAGACTTGGCGAGCAGTACTTC.

The V call is TRBV28, the J call TRBJ2-1; tentative D call: TRBD1 (6 bases). V was shortened by 6 bases and J by 2 bases, with 11 bases between the two germline ends. This CDR3 spans 14 amino acids. Germline CDR1 reads MDHEN; CDR2 reads SYDVKM. CDR3: CASRDSLTYNEQFF. The CDR3 DNA reads as TGTGCCAGCAGGGACAGCCTGACCTACAATGAGCAGTTCTTC.

This clonotype was counted many times. V and J are TRBV7-9 and TRBJ2-1; 9 bases are shared with TRBD2. This CDR3 contains 16 residues. Germline assignment: CDR1 SEHNR and CDR2 FQNEAQ (reference sequence). V was clipped by 4 bases and J by 7 bases; unmatched bases: 11. The CDR3 spells CASSSGEDGLANEQFF. CDR3 bases: TGTGCCAGCAGCTCCGGGGAGGACGGACTAGCGAATGAGCAGTTCTTC. The variable domain in full, completed from reference TRBV7-9 and TRBJ2-1, reads DTGVSQNPRHKITKRGQNVTFRCDPISEHNRLYWYRQTLGQGPEFLTYFQNEAQLEKSRLLSDRFSAERPKGSFSTLEIQRTEQGDSAMYLCASSSGEDGLANEQFFGPGTRLTVL.

This clonotype was counted between two and nine times. This sequence joins TRBV20-1 and TRBJ2-1; 8 nucleotides line up with TRBD2. Germline trimming cut 0 bases from V and 8 bases from J; bases unmatched to any gene: 3. CDR3 size: 13 residues. Germline loops: CDR1 DFQATT, CDR2 SNEGSKA (reference sequence). CDR3 sequence (DNA): TGCAGTGCTAGAGATCAAGCGGGGGATGAGCAGTTCTTC. Residues: CSARDQAGDEQFF.

V is TRBV30 and J is TRBJ1-1, with D uncertain. Germline values: CDR1 GTSNPN, CDR2 SVGIG (reference sequence). With 8 bases removed from V and 3 bases from J, the gap between germline ends came to 16 bases. This CDR3 has 13 amino acids. This CDR3 reads CAEGGQGYTEAFF. The CDR3 DNA sequence: TGTGCCGAGGGCGGCCAAGGGTACACTGAAGCTTTCTTT.

This clonotype was recorded many times. V and J are TRBV5-1 and TRBJ2-3; 8 bases are shared with TRBD2. J gave up 4 bases and V 3 bases, and 4 bases lay outside the gene matches. Looked up from germline, CDR1 is SGHRS and CDR2 is YFSETQ. The CDR3 runs 14 residues. CDR3 loop: CASSWTSPADTQYF. The DNA of the CDR3 is TGCGCCAGCAGCTGGACTAGCCCCGCAGATACGCAGTATTTT.

The chain has TRBV3-1 and TRBJ2-5; 7 bases match TRBD1. The germline gives CDR1 LGHDT, CDR2 YNNKEL (reference sequence). V was clipped by 6 bases and J by 4 bases; unmatched bases: 8. The CDR3 runs to 14 residues. The CDR3 region is CASRRAGGRETQYF. The CDR3 coding sequence is TGTGCCAGCAGGCGCGCAGGGGGACGAGAGACCCAGTACTTC.

This clonotype was seen more than once but under ten times. This chain uses TRBV5-1 with TRBJ1-5, with D perhaps matching TRBD1 (6 bases). V lost 4 bases and J 4 bases, leaving 18 bases between the germline ends. This CDR3 region has 16 residues. Germline loops: CDR1 SGHRS, CDR2 YFSETQ. The CDR3 protein is CASSPGASASNQPQHF. The CDR3 coding sequence is TGCGCCAGCAGCCCGGGGGCGTCTGCTTCAAATCAGCCCCAGCATTTT.

V is TRBV7-2 and J is TRBJ2-5; 7 nucleotides line up with TRBD2. The junction had 6 bases not matched to a gene; V was cut back by 3 bases and J by 5 bases. Germline assignment: CDR1 SGHTA and CDR2 FQGNSA. The CDR3 is made up of 14 amino acids. The CDR3 DNA sequence: TGTGCCAGCAGCTTGGGAGGGACTATTGAGACCCAGTACTTC. This gives the protein CASSLGGTIETQYF.

This clonotype was counted at least ten times. This chain uses TRBV13 with TRBJ2-2; 9 positions agree with TRBD1. This CDR3 has 15 residues. Germline loops: CDR1 PRHDT, CDR2 FYEKMQ (reference sequence). V lost 5 bases to trimming and J lost 4 bases; unmatched junction nucleotides: 5. The CDR3 DNA reads TGTGCCAGCAGCGTAACAGGGGGCGGCACCGGGGAGCTGTTTTTT. Translation gives CASSVTGGGTGELFF.

This clonotype has at least ten counts. The chain uses TRBV6-1 and TRBJ1-1; D remains ambiguous. The germline V and J ends were trimmed by 5 bases and 0 bases, with 10 bases remaining between them. Germline V gives CDR1 MNHNS, CDR2 SASEGT. The CDR3 runs to 14 residues. CDR3 region: CASSFGSMNTEAFF. The CDR3 DNA follows: TGTGCCAGCAGTTTCGGATCCATGAACACTGAAGCTTTCTTT.

The chain is built from TRBV15 and TRBJ2-7, with D possibly matching TRBD2 (5 bases). Trimming took 3 bases from V and 3 from J, leaving 12 bases between them. From germline, CDR1 is LNHNV and CDR2 YYDKDF (reference sequence). CDR3 length equals 14 residues. The CDR3: CATSSRGHNYEQYF. The CDR3 bases are TGTGCCACCAGCAGCCGGGGTCACAACTACGAGCAGTACTTC. Full variable domain (outside the CDR3, taken from reference TRBV15 and TRBJ2-7): DAMVIQNPRYQVTQFGKPVTLSCSQTLNHNVMYWYQQKSSQAPKLLFHYYDKDFNNEADTPDNFQSRRPNTSFCFLDIRSPGLGDTAMYLCATSSRGHNYEQYFGPGTRLTVT.

This clonotype was seen repeatedly, ten times or more. The chain couples TRBV11-2 to TRBJ2-2; TRBD2 matches 9 bases. Germline CDR1 is SGHAT and CDR2 is FQNNGV. The trim removed 5 bases at V and 0 bases at J, leaving 4 bases unmatched. The CDR3 spans 16 residues. CDR3 region: CASSQRLAANTGELFF. The CDR3 DNA reads TGTGCCAGCAGCCAGCGACTAGCGGCGAACACCGGGGAGCTGTTTTTT.

The chain joins TRBV6-1 to TRBJ1-1; D is unclear. Trimming left V 6 bases short and J 1 base short, with 12 bases between. Germline V gene data show CDR1 as MNHNS and CDR2 as SASEGT. The CDR3 runs to 14 residues. CDR3: CASSHGGANTEAFF. The CDR3 nucleotides read TGTGCCAGCAGCCATGGCGGAGCGAACACTGAAGCTTTCTTT.

This clonotype was picked up many times. V is TRBV2 and J is TRBJ2-1; no reliable D call. The germline V and J ends were trimmed by 6 bases and 7 bases, with 10 bases remaining between them. The CDR3 consists of 12 residues. Germline values: CDR1 SNHLY, CDR2 FYNNEI. CDR3 sequence (DNA): TGTGCCAGCAGGTTAGTCAGTAATGAGCAGTTCTTC. Translating it yields CASRLVSNEQFF. The variable domain in full, with the rest retrieved from reference TRBV2 and TRBJ2-1, is EPEVTQTPSHQVTQMGQEVILRCVPISNHLYFYWYRQILGQKVEFLVSFYNNEISEKSEIFDDQFSVERPDGSNFTLKIRSTKLEDSAMYFCASRLVSNEQFFGPGTRLTVL.

This clonotype was picked up a small number of times. The CDR3 reads CASSIRGHGYTF. The CDR3 coding sequence is TGTGCCAGTAGTATACGAGGGCATGGCTACACCTTC. The V call is TRBV19, the J call TRBJ1-2, with D hard to call. This CDR3 is built from 12 residues. Germline V gene lookup returns CDR1 LNHDA and CDR2 SQIVND (reference sequence). V lost 2 bases and J lost 6, with 7 bases in between.

This clonotype has a count of ten or more. The V and J genes are TRBV7-3 and TRBJ2-3; D call uncertain. This CDR3 spans 14 amino acids. Trimming removed 5 bases at V and 0 bases at J, with 9 bases between. CDR1 is SGHTA and CDR2 is FQGTGA in the germline V gene. The CDR3 region has the DNA TGTGCCAGCAGCCCCGCGTTAAGCACAGATACGCAGTATTTT. Protein product: CASSPALSTDTQYF.

In this sample, this clonotype turned up many times. The J gene is TRBJ2-7, the V gene TRBV7-2, with 7 nucleotides matching TRBD1. The V gene end was trimmed by 5 bases and the J gene end by 0 bases; junction bases not matched to a gene: 16. CDR3 length: 18 amino acids. CDR1 and CDR2 from the germline V gene are SGHTA and FQGNSA. This CDR3 reads CASSLRVGTALTSYEQYF. CDR3 nucleotides: TGTGCCAGCAGCCTAAGGGTAGGGACAGCCCTCACCTCCTACGAGCAGTACTTC.

This chain links TRBV13 with TRBJ2-3; 15 nucleotides match TRBD2. The germline V gene encodes CDR1 PRHDT and CDR2 FYEKMQ (reference sequence). The junction had 13 bases not matched to a gene; V was cut back by 5 bases and J by 4 bases. CDR3 length: 19 amino acids. The CDR3 loop reads CASSHTPGLAGGDADTQYF. In nucleotides, the CDR3 is TGTGCCAGCAGCCATACACCGGGACTAGCGGGAGGTGATGCAGATACGCAGTATTTT.

This chain uses TRBV20-1 with TRBJ1-2; 8 bases are shared with TRBD1. The CDR3 spans 16 residues. CDR1 and CDR2 from the germline V gene are DFQATT and SNEGSKA (reference sequence). V shed 0 bases and J 2 bases; nucleotides not matched to a gene: 8. CDR3 bases: TGCAGTGCTAGAGATCAGGGGGCGGGTAGCAACTATGGCTACACCTTC. It translates to CSARDQGAGSNYGYTF.

The chain has TRBV12-3 or TRBV12-4 and TRBJ2-2; 8 bases match TRBD1. V was clipped by 6 bases and J by 4 bases; unmatched bases: 7. This CDR3 region has 15 residues. The CDR3 DNA sequence: TGTGCCAGCAGCCCGGGACAGGAGATCACCGGGGAGCTGTTTTTT. Translation gives CASSPGQEITGELFF.

This clonotype showed up many times. The J gene is TRBJ2-3, the V gene TRBV6-2 or TRBV6-3; D is ambiguous. CDR1 MNHEY and CDR2 SVGEGT come from the germline V gene. The CDR3 sequence is 13 residues long. V was trimmed by 6 bases and J by 0 bases, leaving 7 bases between them. CDR3 region: CASSQPSTDTQYF. The CDR3 DNA reads TGTGCCAGCAGCCAACCCAGCACAGATACGCAGTATTTT.

The chain uses TRBV7-3 and TRBJ1-4, with D possibly matching TRBD1 (5 bases). Germline lookup yields CDR1 SGHTA and CDR2 FQGTGA. V was trimmed by 2 bases and J by 7 bases, leaving 17 bases between them. The CDR3 spans 16 residues. In DNA, the CDR3 is TGTGCCAGCAGCTTAGCGGACATCCGATCAGCTGAAAAACTGTTTTTT. This codes for CASSLADIRSAEKLFF.

This clonotype was picked up many times. The rearrangement joins TRBV12-3 or TRBV12-4 to TRBJ1-1; D gene unclear. The CDR3 is 13 amino acids. V was cut by 6 bases and J by 8 bases, with 16 bases left in between. CDR3 bases: TGTGCCAGCAGGCAAACCCCGGTAAGCGAAGCTTTCTTT. Amino acid sequence: CASRQTPVSEAFF.

The genes are TRBV7-9 and TRBJ2-7; TRBD1 matches 11 bases. Per germline, CDR1 SEHNR and CDR2 FQNEAQ (reference sequence). The CDR3 totals 14 residues. Trimming removed 4 bases from V and 7 bases from J; junction bases left unmatched: 6. CDR3 DNA: TGTGCCAGCAGCTCCCGGGACAGGGGGAAAGAGCAGTACTTC. Amino acids: CASSSRDRGKEQYF.

In its sample, this clonotype was seen many times. This sequence joins TRBV18 and TRBJ1-2, with D unresolved. The germline V gene encodes CDR1 KGHSH and CDR2 LQKENI. This CDR3 spans 12 amino acids. V lost 8 bases and J 4 bases, leaving 11 bases between the germline ends. The CDR3 sequence is CASTEGTYGYTF. The CDR3 bases are TGTGCCAGCACCGAGGGCACCTATGGCTACACCTTC.

This clonotype showed up just a few times. This rearrangement joins TRBV24-1 to TRBJ2-1, with a possible D match to TRBD1 (6 bases). The CDR3 has 14 residues. Germline assignment: CDR1 KGHDR and CDR2 SFDVKD. V gave up 3 bases and J gave up 8 bases, with 13 bases separating them. The CDR3 nucleotides read TGTGCCACCAGTGATCCAGACAGGTGGGATGAGCAGTTCTTC. Translation gives CATSDPDRWDEQFF.